Below, 23 T cell receptor beta chains from the same sample are listed, as sequenced in a study of T cell responses to AZD1222 COVID-19 vaccine. Only in-frame clones appear in the TCRdb table, and some are missing; sequencing was by immunoSEQ multiplex PCR. The table lists about 120,000 clones, about nine tenths of them singletons. Sequencing used peripheral blood, obtained 28 days after the second AZD1222 dose. These receptors came from an adult who received the AZD1222 COVID-19 vaccine.

This chain joins TRBV7-2 and TRBJ1-6; 8 nucleotides agree with TRBD1. The germline gives CDR1 SGHTA, CDR2 FQGNSA. The CDR3 is 14 amino acids. J was trimmed by 6 bases and V by 6 bases; bases with no gene match: 4. CDR3 loop: CASSPDRGNSPLHF. The CDR3 DNA is TGTGCCAGCAGTCCCGACAGGGGTAATTCACCCCTCCACTTT. The whole variable domain, remainder taken from reference TRBV7-2 and TRBJ1-6, is GAGVSQSPSNKVTEKGKDVELRCDPISGHTALYWYRQSLGQGLEFLIYFQGNSAPDKSGLPSDRFSAERTGGSVSTLTIQRTQQEDSAVYLCASSPDRGNSPLHFGNGTRLTVT.

V and J are TRBV3-1 (or the pseudogene TRBV3-2) and TRBJ2-4; D unresolved. The length of the CDR3 is 16 residues. In germline, CDR1 is LGHDT, CDR2 YNNKEL (reference sequence). V lost 0 bases and J 4 bases, leaving 13 bases between the germline ends. Written as DNA, the CDR3 is TGTGCCAGCAGCCAAGATGAGTCCCCAAGGAAAAACATTCAGTACTTC. It yields the protein CASSQDESPRKNIQYF.

This chain joins TRBV19 and TRBJ2-1; D remains ambiguous. The CDR3 extends over 14 amino acids. Germline-derived CDR1 and CDR2 are LNHDA and SQIVND (reference sequence). Trimming left V 8 bases short and J 7 bases short, with 18 bases between. The chain's CDR3 is CASSGGQVVNEQFF. The CDR3 DNA is TGTGCCAGTTCAGGTGGGCAGGTGGTTAATGAGCAGTTCTTC.

The chain links TRBV5-4 to TRBJ1-5, with no clear D. This CDR3 has 12 amino acids. Trimming stripped 2 bases from V and 7 bases from J, with 7 bases between. Looked up from germline, CDR1 is SGHNT and CDR2 is YYREEE (reference sequence). CDR3 nucleotides: TGTGCCAGCAGCTTTCCCGGCCAGCCCCAGCATTTT. Translating gives CASSFPGQPQHF. The entire variable domain, with the rest obtained from reference TRBV5-4 and TRBJ1-5, is as follows: ETGVTQSPTHLIKTRGQQVTLRCSSQSGHNTVSWYQQALGQGPQFIFQYYREEENGRGNFPPRFSGLQFPNYSSELNVNALELDDSALYLCASSFPGQPQHFGDGTRLSIL.

This rearrangement joins TRBV6-5 to TRBJ1-2; 10 nucleotides match TRBD1. Germline V gene lookup returns CDR1 MNHEY and CDR2 SVGAGI. Trimming took 6 bases from V and 4 from J; bases not matched to a gene: 5. CDR3 length: 14 amino acids. The CDR3 DNA reads as TGTGCCAGCAGAAACGGACAGGGGGTCTATGGCTACACCTTC. It codes for CASRNGQGVYGYTF.

CDR3 in DNA: TGTGCCAGTAGTATCCGGGGGGAGACCCAGTACTTC. It is translated as CASSIRGETQYF. The genes are TRBV19 and TRBJ2-5; D possibly corresponds to TRBD2 (6 bases). Germline CDR1 and CDR2: LNHDA and SQIVND (reference sequence). Trimming took off 3 bases at V and 5 bases at J, with 7 bases between the two ends. The CDR3 length is 12 residues.

This clone was observed a handful of times. V usage is TRBV7-8 and J usage is TRBJ2-3; no clear D. V was shortened by 0 bases and J by 6 bases, with 7 bases between the two germline ends. CDR1 is SGHVS, CDR2 FQNEAQ, per germline. The CDR3 extends over 13 amino acids. The CDR3 DNA follows: TGTGCCAGCAGCTTAGCGGGGTCGGATACGCAGTATTTT. Protein sequence: CASSLAGSDTQYF.

V and J are TRBV7-2 and TRBJ2-6, with TRBD1 matching over 7 bases. The V and J ends lost 1 base and 2 bases, in that order; junction bases with no gene match: 5. The germline V gene has CDR1 SGHTA and CDR2 FQGNSA. The CDR3 consists of 17 residues. CDR3 residues: CASSLGTDRAGANVLTF. The CDR3 DNA follows: TGTGCCAGCAGCTTAGGGACAGACAGGGCTGGGGCCAACGTCCTGACTTTC. The variable domain in full, completed from reference TRBV7-2 and TRBJ2-6, reads GAGVSQSPSNKVTEKGKDVELRCDPISGHTALYWYRQSLGQGLEFLIYFQGNSAPDKSGLPSDRFSAERTGGSVSTLTIQRTQQEDSAVYLCASSLGTDRAGANVLTFGAGSRLTVL.

The table lists this clone with a few counts. The V and J genes are TRBV4-3 and TRBJ1-5, with D possibly being TRBD1 (5 bases). CDR3 length: 13 residues. V lost 2 bases to trimming and J lost 4 bases, with 6 bases between them. CDR1 LGHNA and CDR2 YSLEER come from the germline V gene. The CDR3 loop reads CASSQHRNQPQHF. The CDR3 region has the DNA TGCGCCAGCAGCCAACACAGGAATCAGCCCCAGCATTTT.

The rearrangement uses TRBV7-9 and TRBJ2-1; D is uncertain. The CDR3 loop spans 15 amino acids. Looked up from germline, CDR1 is SEHNR and CDR2 is FQNEAQ (reference sequence). The V and J ends lost 4 bases and 5 bases respectively, with 15 bases between them. In DNA, the CDR3 is TGTGCCAGCAGCTCAAGAGGCAGGCGAGACAATGAGCAGTTCTTC. It codes for CASSSRGRRDNEQFF.

The chain joins TRBV18 to TRBJ2-5, with a possible D match to TRBD2 (5 bases). Trimming pared 2 bases from V and 4 bases from J, leaving 11 bases between. The CDR3 extends over 14 amino acids. Per germline, CDR1 KGHSH and CDR2 LQKENI. The CDR3 DNA reads as TGTGCCAGCTCACCATGGGTCGGAGGAGAGACCCAGTACTTC. This codes for CASSPWVGGETQYF.

The J gene is TRBJ1-2, the V gene TRBV11-2; D unresolved. The CDR3 loop spans 14 amino acids. Germline V gene sequence: CDR1 SGHAT, CDR2 FQNNGV. With 0 bases removed from V and 8 bases from J, the gap between germline ends came to 13 bases. The CDR3 sequence: CASSLEPRSVGYTF. Here the CDR3 DNA reads TGTGCCAGCAGCTTAGAACCCAGGTCTGTCGGCTACACCTTC.

V usage is TRBV5-4 and J usage is TRBJ1-6; 7 bases line up with TRBD1. V gave up 3 bases and J gave up 9 bases; unmatched junction bases: 9. The germline V gene encodes CDR1 SGHNT and CDR2 YYREEE (reference sequence). There are 15 residues in the CDR3. CDR3 coding DNA: TGTGCCAGCAGCTCTGGGGGGACAGCGTCTTCACCCCTCCACTTT. Amino acid sequence: CASSSGGTASSPLHF.

The chain employs TRBV11-2 and TRBJ2-7; 7 bases align to TRBD1. The CDR3 is 14 amino acids. After removal of 5 bases from V and 2 bases from J, the junction contained 6 bases not matched to a gene. Germline V CDR1 and CDR2: SGHAT, FQNNGV. In DNA, the CDR3 is TGTGCCAGCAGCGGAACAGACAGGGCCTACGAGCAGTACTTC. Its translation is CASSGTDRAYEQYF.

This sequence joins TRBV19 and TRBJ1-4; unclear D gene. The CDR3 sequence is 14 residues long. Germline CDR1 and CDR2: LNHDA and SQIVND (reference sequence). V dropped 6 bases and J dropped 8 bases, with 16 bases sitting between them. In DNA form, the CDR3 reads TGTGCCAGTAGGGGCCGCGGTGGAGGAGAAAAACTGTTTTTT. The encoded protein is CASRGRGGGEKLFF.

A single count supports this clone. V and J are TRBV9 and TRBJ2-5; a weak D match, TRBD2 (5 bases). Germline CDR1 reads SGDLS; CDR2 reads YYNGEE. The CDR3 contains 15 residues. Deletions cut 0 bases from V and 4 bases from J, with 13 bases between. In DNA, the CDR3 is TGTGCCAGCAGCGTAGGCGGGCGCTATGGAGAGACCCAGTACTTC. Encoded protein: CASSVGGRYGETQYF. The entire variable domain, with the rest obtained from reference TRBV9 and TRBJ2-5, is as follows: DSGVTQTPKHLITATGQRVTLRCSPRSGDLSVYWYQQSLDQGLQFLIQYYNGEERAKGNILERFSAQQFPDLHSELNLSSLELGDSALYFCASSVGGRYGETQYFGPGTRLLVL.

V and J are TRBV4-2 and TRBJ1-3; weak D call: TRBD1 (5 bases). Germline V gene data show CDR1 as LGHNA and CDR2 as YNFKEQ. The CDR3 has 17 residues. Trimming stripped 0 bases from V and 0 bases from J, with 12 bases between. DNA of the CDR3: TGTGCCAGCAGCCAAGAGATGGGGCAGGGCTCTGGAAACACCATATATTTT. Amino acid sequence: CASSQEMGQGSGNTIYF.

This chain uses TRBV9 with TRBJ2-2; D is possibly TRBD2 (7 bases). Trimming took off 3 bases at V and 4 bases at J, with 13 bases between the two ends. The CDR3 length is 15 residues. Germline loops: CDR1 SGDLS, CDR2 YYNGEE. The CDR3, as DNA: TGTGCCAGCAGCGCCCCGGGGGGCGGCACCGGGGAGCTGTTTTTT. This translates into CASSAPGGGTGELFF.

V is TRBV2 and J is TRBJ1-2, with TRBD1 as a possible D gene (5 bases). The CDR3 contains 13 residues. V lost 1 base and J lost 8, with 11 bases in between. CDR1 and CDR2 from the germline V gene are SNHLY and FYNNEI. CDR3 sequence (DNA): TGTGCCAGCAGTGAAGAGGGGCGAGGAGGCTACACCTTC. Translation gives CASSEEGRGGYTF.

The rearrangement joins TRBV9 to TRBJ1-2, with D possibly being TRBD1 (5 bases). This CDR3 has 19 residues. The germline gives CDR1 SGDLS, CDR2 YYNGEE. V was trimmed by 0 bases and J by 5 bases, leaving 26 bases between them. CDR3 coding DNA: TGTGCCAGCAGCGTAGCTGGGGGAGCCTCGGGGAGAGGGGCTTATGGCTACACCTTC. Its protein is CASSVAGGASGRGAYGYTF.

The chain links TRBV2 to TRBJ1-6; TRBD1 matches 7 bases. Losses at the gene ends were 8 bases for V and 10 bases for J; bases not matched to a gene: 14. CDR1 SNHLY and CDR2 FYNNEI come from the germline V gene. The CDR3 totals 15 residues. The CDR3 loop is CASSDRGQGKSPLHF. CDR3 coding DNA: TGTGCCAGCTCCGATAGGGGGCAGGGTAAATCACCCCTCCACTTT.

The rearrangement joins TRBV18 to TRBJ1-2, with D tentatively TRBD1 (5 bases). Germline CDR1 is KGHSH and CDR2 is LQKENI. V lost 1 base to trimming and J lost 4 bases, with 7 bases between them. There are 13 residues in the CDR3. The chain's CDR3 is CASSPQGIYGYTF. In DNA, the CDR3 is TGTGCCAGCTCACCACAGGGGATCTATGGCTACACCTTC.

CDR3 DNA: TGTGCCAGCAGCAAAGCGATCAGGGTCTGGGACACTGAAGCTTTCTTT. The encoded protein is CASSKAIRVWDTEAFF. The V gene is TRBV21-1, the J gene TRBJ1-1; TRBD1 was called by the table and not checked on the DNA. TRBV21-1 is marked as a pseudogene. This CDR3 spans 16 amino acids.